A selection of T cell receptor beta chains follows, all from one sample in a study of vaccination and CD4 T cells after COVID-19. TCRdb passed the PCR reads through MiXCR, listing each CDR3 protein once. The data show some 14,000 distinct CDR3 sequences, 51% seen once. Antigens of these TCRs are unknown. Sequenced input: CD4+ T cells from blood, cultured in vitro. The receptors stem from a human donor who had recovered from COVID-19. Both conserved end residues are trimmed from each CDR3.

TRBV7-9,ASSLAPGYGYA
TRBV28,ASSRTGDTNTIY
TRBV19,ASSDSKQETQY
TRBV19,ASRIAGAETQY
TRBV30,AWSPTGDTQY
TRBV5-4,ASREGQSVLGYT
TRBV6-1,ASTSLPGLQETQY
TRBV2,ASSGTHSYNEQF
TRBV6-2/TRBV6-3,ASRGQRAGVFNEQF
TRBV10-2,ASSEAEGITDTQY
TRBV2,GSKRAEVTDTQY
TRBV12-3/TRBV12-4,ASSFVGGITDTQY
TRBV20-1,SARYGYEQY
TRBV20-1,SARQVGELF
TRBV2,ASRFSGGSYNEQF
TRBV20-1,SATGRQVGAYEQY
TRBV7-2,ASSFQGPFSGNTIY
TRBV5-8,ASSLIVTTNTGELF
TRBV6-2/TRBV6-3,ASSSPGRTNTGELF
TRBV19,ASTLDTEAF
TRBV2,ASSELVTSTDTQY
TRBV10-3,AISESGSGETQY
TRBV10-1,ASFTRPTGRSPLH
TRBV11-3,ASSLRTSGGDTQY
TRBV15,ATSRDSGGVEEQY
TRBV24-1,ATSDPGTGRTDTQY
TRBV19,ASSNPPALRHQPQH
TRBV20-1,SAGTWASGAYEQY
TRBV30,AWSVNRLPQH
TRBV11-2,ASSSFGGEQY